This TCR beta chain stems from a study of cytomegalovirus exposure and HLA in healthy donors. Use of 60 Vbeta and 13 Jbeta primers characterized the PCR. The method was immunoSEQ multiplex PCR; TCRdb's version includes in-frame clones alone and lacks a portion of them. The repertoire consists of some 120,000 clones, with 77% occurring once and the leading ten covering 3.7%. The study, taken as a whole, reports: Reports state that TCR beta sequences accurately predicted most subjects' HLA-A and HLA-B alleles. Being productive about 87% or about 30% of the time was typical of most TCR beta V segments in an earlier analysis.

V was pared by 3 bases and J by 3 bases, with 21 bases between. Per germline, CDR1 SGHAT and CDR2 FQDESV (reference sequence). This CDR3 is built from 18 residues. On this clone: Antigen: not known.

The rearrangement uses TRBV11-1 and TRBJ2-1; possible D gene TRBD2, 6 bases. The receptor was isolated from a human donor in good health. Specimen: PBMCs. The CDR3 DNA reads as TGTGCCAGCAGCTTTAATCCGGGAGCCCCCGGCTTCTACAATGAGCAGTTCTTC. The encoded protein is CASSFNPGAPGFYNEQFF.